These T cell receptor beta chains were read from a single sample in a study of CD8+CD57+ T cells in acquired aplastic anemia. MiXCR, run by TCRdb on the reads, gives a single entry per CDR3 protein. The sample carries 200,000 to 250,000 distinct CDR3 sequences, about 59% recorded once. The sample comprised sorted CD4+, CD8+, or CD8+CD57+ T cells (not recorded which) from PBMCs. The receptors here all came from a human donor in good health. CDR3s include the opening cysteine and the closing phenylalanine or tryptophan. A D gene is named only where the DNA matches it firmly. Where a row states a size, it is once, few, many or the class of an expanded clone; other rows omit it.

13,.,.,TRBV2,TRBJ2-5,TGTGCCAGCAGTGAATATCCGTCAGAGACCCAGTACTTC,CASSEYPSETQYF
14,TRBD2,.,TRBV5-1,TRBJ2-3,TGCGCCAGCAGCTGGGGACTAAACGCAGATACGCAGTATTTT,CASSWGLNADTQYF
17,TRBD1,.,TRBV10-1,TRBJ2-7,TGCGCCAGCAGTAACGCGACAGGGGGACAGGGTAATCCCGAGCAGTACTTC,CASSNATGGQGNPEQYF
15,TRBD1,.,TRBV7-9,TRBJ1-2,TGTGCCAGCAGCTTGTCAGGGGGCGCACCGGATGGCTACACCTTC,CASSLSGGAPDGYTF
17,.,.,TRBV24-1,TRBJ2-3,TGTGCCACCAGTGATCGAAAATCGGACAGCTACACAGATACGCAGTATTTT,CATSDRKSDSYTDTQYF
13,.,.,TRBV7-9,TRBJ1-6,TGTGCCAGCAGCTTAAGGACCGCTCCACCCCTCCACTTT,CASSLRTAPPLHF
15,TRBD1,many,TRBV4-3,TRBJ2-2,TGCGCCAGCAGCCAAGAATGGACAGGGTCCTGGGAGCTGTTTTTT,CASSQEWTGSWELFF
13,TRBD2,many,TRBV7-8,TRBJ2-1,TGTGCCAGCGCACTAGCGGTCCTAAATGAGCAGTTCTTC,CASALAVLNEQFF
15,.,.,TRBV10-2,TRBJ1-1,TGCGCCAGCAGTGAGGGTAGGGAATTGAACACTGAAGCTTTCTTT,CASSEGRELNTEAFF
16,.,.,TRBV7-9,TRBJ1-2,TGTGCCAGCAGCTTAGACAGGGACAAGTACGGGTATGGCTACACCTTC,CASSLDRDKYGYGYTF
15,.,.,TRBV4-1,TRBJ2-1,TGCGCCAGCAGCCAAAACCCGGGACTTATCAATGATCAGTTCTTC,CASSQNPGLINDQFF
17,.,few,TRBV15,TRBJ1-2,TGTGCCACCAGCAGAGAAAGAACCGGGGCATTTAACTATGGCTACACCTTC,CATSRERTGAFNYGYTF
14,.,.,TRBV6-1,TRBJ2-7,TGTGCCAGCAGTGAATATATCGGGGTTTCCGAGCAGTACTTC,CASSEYIGVSEQYF
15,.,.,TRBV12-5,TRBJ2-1,TGTGCTAGTGGTCTGCCGTTCGGGAGCTACAATGAGCAGTTCTTC,CASGLPFGSYNEQFF
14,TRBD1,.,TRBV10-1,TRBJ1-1,TGCGCCTTCGTAATTTGGACAGGGGACACTGAAGCTTTCTTT,CAFVIWTGDTEAFF
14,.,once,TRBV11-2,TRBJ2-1,TGTGCCAGCAGCCCACAGGTAGGGTGGGATGAGCAGTTCTTC,CASSPQVGWDEQFF
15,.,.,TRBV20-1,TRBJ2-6,TGCAGTGCTCCCCTCTCGCAGGTTGGGGCCAACGTCCTGACTTTC,CSAPLSQVGANVLTF
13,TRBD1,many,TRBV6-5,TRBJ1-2,TGTGCCATCGGACAGGGAGAATACTATGGCTACACCTTC,CAIGQGEYYGYTF
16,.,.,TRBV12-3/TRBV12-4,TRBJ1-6,TGTGCCAGCAGCCCCCTGCGAAGCCCTAATAATTCACCCCTCCACTTT,CASSPLRSPNNSPLHF
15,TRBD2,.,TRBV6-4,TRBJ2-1,TGTGCCAGCAGTGAACTAGCGGGATCCTACAATGAGCAGTTCTTC,CASSELAGSYNEQFF
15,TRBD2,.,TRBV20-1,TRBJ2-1,TGCAGTGCTAGAGATTGGGCTAGCGGGCACAATGAGCAGTTCTTC,CSARDWASGHNEQFF
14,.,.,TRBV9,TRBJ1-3,TGTGCCAGCAGCGCAGGACAGCAAGGAAACACCATATATTTT,CASSAGQQGNTIYF
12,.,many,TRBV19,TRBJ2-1,TGTGCCAGTAGTATTCTCCTCAATGAGCAGTTCTTC,CASSILLNEQFF
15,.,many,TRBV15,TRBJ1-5,TGTGCCACCAGCAGGGACGCCCCGAGCAATCAGCCCCAGCATTTT,CATSRDAPSNQPQHF
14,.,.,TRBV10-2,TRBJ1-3,TGCGCCAGCAGTGAAAGCCGGGCGGGAAACACCATATATTTT,CASSESRAGNTIYF